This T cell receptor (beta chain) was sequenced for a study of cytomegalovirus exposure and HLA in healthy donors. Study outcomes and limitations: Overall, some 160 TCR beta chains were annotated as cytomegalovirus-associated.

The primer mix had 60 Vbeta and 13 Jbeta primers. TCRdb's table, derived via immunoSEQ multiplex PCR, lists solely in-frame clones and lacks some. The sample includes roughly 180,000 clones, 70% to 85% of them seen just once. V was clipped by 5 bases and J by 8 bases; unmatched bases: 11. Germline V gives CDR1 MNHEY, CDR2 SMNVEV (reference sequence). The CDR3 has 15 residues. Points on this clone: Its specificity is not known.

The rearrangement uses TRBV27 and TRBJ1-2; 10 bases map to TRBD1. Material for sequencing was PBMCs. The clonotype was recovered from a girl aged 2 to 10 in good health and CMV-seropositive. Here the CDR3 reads CASSGQGVIGPGYTF. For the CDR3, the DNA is TGTGCCAGCAGTGGACAGGGGGTAATCGGACCGGGCTACACCTTC.